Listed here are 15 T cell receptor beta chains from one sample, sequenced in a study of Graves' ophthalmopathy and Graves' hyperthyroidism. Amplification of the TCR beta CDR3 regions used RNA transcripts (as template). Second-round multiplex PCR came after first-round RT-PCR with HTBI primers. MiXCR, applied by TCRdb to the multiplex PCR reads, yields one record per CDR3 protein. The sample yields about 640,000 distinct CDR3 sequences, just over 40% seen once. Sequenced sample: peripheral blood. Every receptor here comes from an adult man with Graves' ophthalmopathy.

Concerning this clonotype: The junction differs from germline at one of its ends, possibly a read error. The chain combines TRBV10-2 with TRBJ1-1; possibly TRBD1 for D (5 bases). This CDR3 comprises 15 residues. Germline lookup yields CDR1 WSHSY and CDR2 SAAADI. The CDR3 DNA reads TGTGCCAGCAGTGAATCTCCAGGGTCTGGCGCTGAAGCTTTCTTT. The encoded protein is CASSESPGSGAEAFF.

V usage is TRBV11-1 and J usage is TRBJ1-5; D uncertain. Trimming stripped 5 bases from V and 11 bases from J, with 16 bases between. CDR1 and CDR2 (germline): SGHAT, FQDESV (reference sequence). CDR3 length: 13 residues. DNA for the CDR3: TGTGCCAGCAGCCAAGATTTTTACGGCTCCCAGCATTTT. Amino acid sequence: CASSQDFYGSQHF.

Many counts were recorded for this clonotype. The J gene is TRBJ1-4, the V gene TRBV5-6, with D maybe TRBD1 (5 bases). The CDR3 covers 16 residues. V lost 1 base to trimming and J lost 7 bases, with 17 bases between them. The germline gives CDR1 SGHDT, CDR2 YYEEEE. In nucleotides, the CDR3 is TGTGCCAGCAGCTTGCAGGGTCCTCGGCAGCGTGAAAAACTGTTTTTT. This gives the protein CASSLQGPRQREKLFF.

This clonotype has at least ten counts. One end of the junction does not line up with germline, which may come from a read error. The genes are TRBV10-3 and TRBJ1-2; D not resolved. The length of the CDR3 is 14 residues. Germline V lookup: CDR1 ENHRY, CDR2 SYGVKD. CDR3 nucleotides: TGTGCCAGCAGTATACAGAGTTTGGACTATGGCTACACCTTC. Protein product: CASSIQSLDYGYTF.

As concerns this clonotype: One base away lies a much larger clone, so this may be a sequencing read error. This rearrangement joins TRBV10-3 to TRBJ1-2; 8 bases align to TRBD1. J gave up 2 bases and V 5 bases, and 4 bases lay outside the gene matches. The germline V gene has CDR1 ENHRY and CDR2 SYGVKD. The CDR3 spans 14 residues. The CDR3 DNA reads TGTGCCATCAGTTTCGCAGGGGGCAACTATGGCTACACCTTC. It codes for CAISFAGGNYGYTF.

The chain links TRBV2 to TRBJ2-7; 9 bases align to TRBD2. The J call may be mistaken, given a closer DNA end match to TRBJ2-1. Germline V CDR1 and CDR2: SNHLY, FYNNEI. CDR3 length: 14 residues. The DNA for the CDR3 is TGTGCCAGCAGGCCGACTAGCGGTTACAATGAGCAGTTCTTC. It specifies CASRPTSGYNEQFF.

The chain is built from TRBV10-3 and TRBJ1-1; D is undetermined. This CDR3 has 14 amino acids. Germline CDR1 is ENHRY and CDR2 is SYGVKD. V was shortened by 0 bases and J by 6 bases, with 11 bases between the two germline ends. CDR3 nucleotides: TGTGCCATCAGTGAGTCAGCCCCTGGCGCTGAAGCTTTCTTT. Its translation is CAISESAPGAEAFF.

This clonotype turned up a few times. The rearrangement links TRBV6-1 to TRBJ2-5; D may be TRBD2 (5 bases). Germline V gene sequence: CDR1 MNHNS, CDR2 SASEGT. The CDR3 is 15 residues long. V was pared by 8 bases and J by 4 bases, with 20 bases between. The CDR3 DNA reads TGTGCCAGCTTACGGGCGGGTCACGGAGCAGAGACCCAGTACTTC. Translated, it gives CASLRAGHGAETQYF.

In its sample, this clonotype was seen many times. The CDR3 sequence: CAIRSRRGGANVNTEAFF. DNA of the CDR3: TGTGCCATCAGATCCCGGAGGGGAGGGGCAAATGTGAACACTGAAGCTTTCTTT. J is TRBJ1-1 and V is TRBV10-3; TRBD1 is a possible D gene (5 bases). In germline, CDR1 is ENHRY, CDR2 SYGVKD. The V gene lost 6 bases and the J gene lost 0 bases, with 23 bases spanning the gap. This CDR3 contains 18 residues.

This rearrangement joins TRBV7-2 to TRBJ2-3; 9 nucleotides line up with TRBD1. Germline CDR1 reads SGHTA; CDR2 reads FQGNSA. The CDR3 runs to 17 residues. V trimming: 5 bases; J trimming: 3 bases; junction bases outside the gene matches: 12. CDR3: CASSLRSGTGNTDTQYF. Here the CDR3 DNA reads TGTGCCAGCAGCCTCCGATCCGGGACAGGGAATACAGATACGCAGTATTTT. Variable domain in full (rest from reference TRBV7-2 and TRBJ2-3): GAGVSQSPSNKVTEKGKDVELRCDPISGHTALYWYRQSLGQGLEFLIYFQGNSAPDKSGLPSDRFSAERTGGSVSTLTIQRTQQEDSAVYLCASSLRSGTGNTDTQYFGPGTRLTVL.

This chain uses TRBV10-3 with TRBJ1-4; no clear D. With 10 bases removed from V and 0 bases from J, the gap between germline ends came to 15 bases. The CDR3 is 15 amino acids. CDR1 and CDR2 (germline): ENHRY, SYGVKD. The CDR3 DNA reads TGTGCCAGCAGAAAACTGGGTGCAACTAATGAAAAACTGTTTTTT. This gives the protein CASRKLGATNEKLFF.

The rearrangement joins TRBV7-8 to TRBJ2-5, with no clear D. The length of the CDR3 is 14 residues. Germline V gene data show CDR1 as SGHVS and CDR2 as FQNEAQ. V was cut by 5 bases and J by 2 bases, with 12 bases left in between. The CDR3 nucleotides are TGTGCCAGCAGCCATAGGACGTCTCAAGAGACCCAGTACTTC. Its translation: CASSHRTSQETQYF.

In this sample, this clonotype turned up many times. CDR3: CASSDLGGRSYEQYF. CDR3 in DNA: TGCGCCAGCAGTGATCTAGGGGGTAGGTCCTACGAGCAGTACTTC. This chain connects TRBV10-2 to TRBJ2-7; D perhaps matches TRBD1 (6 bases). Trimming pared 3 bases from V and 1 base from J, leaving 13 bases between. Per the germline V gene, CDR1 is WSHSY and CDR2 is SAAADI. The CDR3 consists of 15 residues.

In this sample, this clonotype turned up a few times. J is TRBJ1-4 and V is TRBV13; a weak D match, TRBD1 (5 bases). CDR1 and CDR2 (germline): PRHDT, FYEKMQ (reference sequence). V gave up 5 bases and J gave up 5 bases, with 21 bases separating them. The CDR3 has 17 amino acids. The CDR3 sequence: CASSQGQPGATNEKLFF. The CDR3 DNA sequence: TGTGCCAGCAGCCAAGGTCAGCCCGGGGCTACAAATGAAAAACTGTTTTTT.

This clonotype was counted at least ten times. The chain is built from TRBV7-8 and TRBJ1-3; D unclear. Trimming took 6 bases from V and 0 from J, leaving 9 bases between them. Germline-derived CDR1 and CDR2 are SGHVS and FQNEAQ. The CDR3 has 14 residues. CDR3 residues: CASSAEYSGNTIYF. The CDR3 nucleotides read TGTGCCAGCAGTGCGGAGTACTCTGGAAACACCATATATTTT.